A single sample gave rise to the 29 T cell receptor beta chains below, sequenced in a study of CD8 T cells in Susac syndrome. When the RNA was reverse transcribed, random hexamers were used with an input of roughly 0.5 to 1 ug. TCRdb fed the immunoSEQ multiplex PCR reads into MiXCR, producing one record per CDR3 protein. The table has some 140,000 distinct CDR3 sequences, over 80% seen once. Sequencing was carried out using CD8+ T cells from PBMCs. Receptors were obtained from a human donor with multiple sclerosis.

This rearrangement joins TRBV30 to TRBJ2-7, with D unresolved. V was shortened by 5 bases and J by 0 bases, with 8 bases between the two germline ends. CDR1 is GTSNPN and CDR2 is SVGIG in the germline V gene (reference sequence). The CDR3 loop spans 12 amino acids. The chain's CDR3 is CAWGLISYEQYF. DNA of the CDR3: TGTGCCTGGGGTCTGATCTCCTACGAGCAGTACTTC. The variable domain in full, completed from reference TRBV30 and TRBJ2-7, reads SQTIHQWPATLVQPVGSPLSLECTVEGTSNPNLYWYRQAAGRGLQLLFYSVGIGQISSEVPQNLSASRPQDRQFILSSKKLLLSDSGFYLCAWGLISYEQYFGPGTRLTVT.

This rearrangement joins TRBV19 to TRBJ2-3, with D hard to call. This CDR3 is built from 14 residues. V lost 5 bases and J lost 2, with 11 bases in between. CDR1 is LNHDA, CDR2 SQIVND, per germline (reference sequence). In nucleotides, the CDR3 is TGTGCCAGTAGTTTCGCGATGAACACAGATACGCAGTATTTT. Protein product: CASSFAMNTDTQYF. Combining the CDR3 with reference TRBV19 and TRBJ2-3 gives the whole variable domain DGGITQSPKYLFRKEGQNVTLSCEQNLNHDAMYWYRQDPGQGLRLIYYSQIVNDFQKGDIAEGYSVSREKKESFPLTVTSAQKNPTAFYLCASSFAMNTDTQYFGPGTRLTVL.

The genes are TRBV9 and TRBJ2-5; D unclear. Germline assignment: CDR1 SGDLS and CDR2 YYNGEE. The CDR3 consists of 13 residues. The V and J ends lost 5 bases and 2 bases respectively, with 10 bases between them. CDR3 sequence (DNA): TGTGCCAGCAGTGCGCCCCCTCAAGAGACCCAGTACTTC. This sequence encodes CASSAPPQETQYF.

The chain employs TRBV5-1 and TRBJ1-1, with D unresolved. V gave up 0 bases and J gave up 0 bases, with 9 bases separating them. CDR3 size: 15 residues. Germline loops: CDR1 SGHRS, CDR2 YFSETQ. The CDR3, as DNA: TGCGCCAGCAGCTTGGTAGAGGGTATGAACACTGAAGCTTTCTTT. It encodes CASSLVEGMNTEAFF.

CDR3 bases: TGTGCCAGCAGTGCAGGGGTCGACTATGGCTACACCTTC. Translating gives CASSAGVDYGYTF. V usage is TRBV2 and J usage is TRBJ1-2; a possible D gene is TRBD1 (6 bases). The length of the CDR3 is 13 residues. Germline V lookup: CDR1 SNHLY, CDR2 FYNNEI. Trimming removed 4 bases from V and 3 bases from J, with 9 bases in between. Based on the CDR3 plus reference TRBV2 and TRBJ1-2, the full variable domain is EPEVTQTPSHQVTQMGQEVILRCVPISNHLYFYWYRQILGQKVEFLVSFYNNEISEKSEIFDDQFSVERPDGSNFTLKIRSTKLEDSAMYFCASSAGVDYGYTFGSGTRLTVV.

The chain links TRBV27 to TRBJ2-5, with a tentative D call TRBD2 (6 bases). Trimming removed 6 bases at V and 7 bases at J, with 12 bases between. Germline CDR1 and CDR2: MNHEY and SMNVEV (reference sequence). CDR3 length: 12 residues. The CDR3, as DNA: TGTGCCAGCAGCGCCGCCGGGGGGACCCAGTACTTC. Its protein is CASSAAGGTQYF.

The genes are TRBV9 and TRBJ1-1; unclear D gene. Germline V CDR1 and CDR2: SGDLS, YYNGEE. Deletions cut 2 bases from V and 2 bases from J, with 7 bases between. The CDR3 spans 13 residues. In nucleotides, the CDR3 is TGTGCCAGCAGCGTTGGAGCAAACACTGAAGCTTTCTTT. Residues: CASSVGANTEAFF.

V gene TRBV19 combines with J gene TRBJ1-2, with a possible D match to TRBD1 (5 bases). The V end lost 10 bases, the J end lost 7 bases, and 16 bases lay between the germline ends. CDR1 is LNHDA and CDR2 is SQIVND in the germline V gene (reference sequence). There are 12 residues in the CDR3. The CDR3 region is CATGTTYGGYTF. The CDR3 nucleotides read TGTGCCACCGGGACCACTTATGGTGGCTACACCTTC.

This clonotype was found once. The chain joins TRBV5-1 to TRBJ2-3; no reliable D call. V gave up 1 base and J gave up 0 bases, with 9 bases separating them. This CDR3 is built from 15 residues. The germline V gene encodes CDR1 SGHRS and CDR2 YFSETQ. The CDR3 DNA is TGCGCCAGCAGCTTGTGGCAGACTAGCACAGATACGCAGTATTTT. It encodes CASSLWQTSTDTQYF.

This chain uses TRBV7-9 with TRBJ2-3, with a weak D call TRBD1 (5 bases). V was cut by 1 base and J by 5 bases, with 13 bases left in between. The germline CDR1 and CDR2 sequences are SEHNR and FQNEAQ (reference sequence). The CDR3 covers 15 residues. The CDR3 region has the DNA TGTGCCAGCAGCTTAGGGTTAAGTAGGGGAGATACGCAGTATTTT. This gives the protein CASSLGLSRGDTQYF.

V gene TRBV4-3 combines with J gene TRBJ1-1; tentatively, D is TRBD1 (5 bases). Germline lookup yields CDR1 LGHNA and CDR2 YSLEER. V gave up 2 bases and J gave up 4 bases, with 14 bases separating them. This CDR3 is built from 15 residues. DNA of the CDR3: TGCGCCAGCAGCCAATTGAGGGGACTGGGCACTGAAGCTTTCTTT. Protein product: CASSQLRGLGTEAFF.

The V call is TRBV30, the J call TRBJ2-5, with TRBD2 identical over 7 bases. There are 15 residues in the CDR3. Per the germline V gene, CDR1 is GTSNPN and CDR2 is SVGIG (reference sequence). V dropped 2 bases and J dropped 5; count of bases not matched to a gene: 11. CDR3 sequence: CAWSLDSSGAETQYF. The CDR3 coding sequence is TGTGCCTGGAGTCTCGATTCAAGCGGGGCGGAGACCCAGTACTTC.

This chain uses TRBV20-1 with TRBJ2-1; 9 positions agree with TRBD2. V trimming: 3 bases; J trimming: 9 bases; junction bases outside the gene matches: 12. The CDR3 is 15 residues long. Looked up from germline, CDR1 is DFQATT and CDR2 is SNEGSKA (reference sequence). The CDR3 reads CSASDGGRVNGEQFF. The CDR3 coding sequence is TGCAGTGCTAGCGACGGCGGGAGGGTCAATGGTGAGCAGTTCTTC.

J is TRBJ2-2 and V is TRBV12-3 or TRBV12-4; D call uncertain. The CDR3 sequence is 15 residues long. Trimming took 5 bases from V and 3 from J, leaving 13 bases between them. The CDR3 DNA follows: TGTGCCAGCAGTCCTACTGAGACTTACACCGGGGAGCTGTTTTTT. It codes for CASSPTETYTGELFF.

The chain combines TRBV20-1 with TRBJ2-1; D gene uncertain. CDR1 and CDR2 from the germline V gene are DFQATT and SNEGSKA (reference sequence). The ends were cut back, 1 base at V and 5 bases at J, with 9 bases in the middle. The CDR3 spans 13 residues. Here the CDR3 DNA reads TGCAGTGCTAGAGGATCCAACCACAATGAGCAGTTCTTC. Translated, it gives CSARGSNHNEQFF.

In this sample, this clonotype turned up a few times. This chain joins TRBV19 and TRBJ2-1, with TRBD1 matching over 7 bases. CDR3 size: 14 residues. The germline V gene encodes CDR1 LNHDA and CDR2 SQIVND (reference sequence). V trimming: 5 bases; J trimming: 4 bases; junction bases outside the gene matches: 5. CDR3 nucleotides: TGTGCCAGTAGTTTGTCAGGGGGTTACAATGAGCAGTTCTTC. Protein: CASSLSGGYNEQFF.

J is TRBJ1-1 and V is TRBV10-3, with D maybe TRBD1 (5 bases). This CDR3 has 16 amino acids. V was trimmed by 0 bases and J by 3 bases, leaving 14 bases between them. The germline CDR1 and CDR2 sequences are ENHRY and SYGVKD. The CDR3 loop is CAISESWYQGYTEAFF. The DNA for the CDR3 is TGTGCCATCAGTGAGTCGTGGTATCAGGGTTACACTGAAGCTTTCTTT.

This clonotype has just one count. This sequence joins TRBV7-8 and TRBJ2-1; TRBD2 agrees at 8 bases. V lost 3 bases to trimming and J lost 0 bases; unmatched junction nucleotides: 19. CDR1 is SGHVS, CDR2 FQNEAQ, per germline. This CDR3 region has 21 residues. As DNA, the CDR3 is TGTGCCAGCAGCTTCCCAGGGACCGGCGGGAGGCCACCCAGCTCCTACAATGAGCAGTTCTTC. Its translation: CASSFPGTGGRPPSSYNEQFF.

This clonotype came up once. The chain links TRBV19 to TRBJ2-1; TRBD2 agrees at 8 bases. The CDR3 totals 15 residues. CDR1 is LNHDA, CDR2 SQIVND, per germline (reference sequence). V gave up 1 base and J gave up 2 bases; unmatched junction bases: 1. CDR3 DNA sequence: TGTGCCAGTAGTATAGCGGGGGGGCCCTACAATGAGCAGTTCTTC. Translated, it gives CASSIAGGPYNEQFF.

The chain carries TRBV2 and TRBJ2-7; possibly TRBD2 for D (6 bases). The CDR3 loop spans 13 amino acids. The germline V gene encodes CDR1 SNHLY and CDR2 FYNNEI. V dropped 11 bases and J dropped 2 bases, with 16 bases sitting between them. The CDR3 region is CAGGSGLTYEQYF. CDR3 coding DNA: TGTGCCGGCGGCTCGGGACTCACCTACGAGCAGTACTTC.

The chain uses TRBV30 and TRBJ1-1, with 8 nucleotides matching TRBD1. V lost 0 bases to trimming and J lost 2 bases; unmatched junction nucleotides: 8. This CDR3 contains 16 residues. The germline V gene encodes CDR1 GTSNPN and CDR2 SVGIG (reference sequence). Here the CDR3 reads CAWSVVWTGLNTEAFF. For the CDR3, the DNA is TGTGCCTGGAGTGTTGTGTGGACAGGGCTAAACACTGAAGCTTTCTTT.

This CDR3 reads CASSPREGVEAGGPSYEQYV. CDR3 in DNA: TGTGCCAGCAGCCCCCGGGAGGGGGTTGAAGCGGGAGGCCCCTCCTACGAGCAGTACGTC. J is TRBJ2-7 and V is TRBV9; TRBD2 matches 9 bases. Germline V CDR1 and CDR2: SGDLS, YYNGEE. With V trimmed by 4 bases and J by 0 bases, 20 bases remained unmatched. The CDR3 spans 20 residues.

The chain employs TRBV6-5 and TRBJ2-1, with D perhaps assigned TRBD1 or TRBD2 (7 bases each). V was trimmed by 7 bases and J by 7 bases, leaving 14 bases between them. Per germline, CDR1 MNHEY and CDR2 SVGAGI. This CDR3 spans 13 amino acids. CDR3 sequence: CASTPGGGNEQFF. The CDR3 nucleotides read TGTGCCAGCACTCCAGGGGGAGGGAATGAGCAGTTCTTC.

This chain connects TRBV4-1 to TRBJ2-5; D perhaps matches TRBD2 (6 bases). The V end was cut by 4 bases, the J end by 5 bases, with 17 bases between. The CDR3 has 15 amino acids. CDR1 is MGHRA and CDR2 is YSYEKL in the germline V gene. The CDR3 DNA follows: TGCGCCAGCAGCCCGGGACTTGGGGTTCGCGAGACCCAGTACTTC. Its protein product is CASSPGLGVRETQYF.

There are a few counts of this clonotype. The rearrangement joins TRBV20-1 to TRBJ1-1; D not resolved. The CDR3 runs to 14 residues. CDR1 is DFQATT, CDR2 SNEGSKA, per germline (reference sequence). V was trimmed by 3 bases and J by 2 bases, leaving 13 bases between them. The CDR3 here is CSARVSRINTEAFF. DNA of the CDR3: TGCAGTGCTAGGGTAAGCAGGATTAACACTGAAGCTTTCTTT.

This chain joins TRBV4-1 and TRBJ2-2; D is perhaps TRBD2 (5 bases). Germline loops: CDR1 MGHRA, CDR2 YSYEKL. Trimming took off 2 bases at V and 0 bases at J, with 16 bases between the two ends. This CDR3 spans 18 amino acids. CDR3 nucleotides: TGCGCCAGCAGCCAATCTCTGGACTCGAACCCGAACACCGGGGAGCTGTTTTTT. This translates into CASSQSLDSNPNTGELFF.

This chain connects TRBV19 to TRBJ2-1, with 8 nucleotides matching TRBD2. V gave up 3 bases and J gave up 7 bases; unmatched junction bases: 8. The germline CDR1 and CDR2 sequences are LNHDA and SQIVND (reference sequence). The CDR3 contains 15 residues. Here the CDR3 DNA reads TGTGCCAGTAGTATTTCGAGCGGGAGCGGAAATGAGCAGTTCTTC. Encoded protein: CASSISSGSGNEQFF.

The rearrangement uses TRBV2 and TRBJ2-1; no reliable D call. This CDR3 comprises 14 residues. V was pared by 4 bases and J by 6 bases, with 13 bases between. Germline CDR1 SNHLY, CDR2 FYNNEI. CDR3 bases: TGTGCCAGCAGTGTCGATTCAGGCTCCAATGAGCAGTTCTTC. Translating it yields CASSVDSGSNEQFF.

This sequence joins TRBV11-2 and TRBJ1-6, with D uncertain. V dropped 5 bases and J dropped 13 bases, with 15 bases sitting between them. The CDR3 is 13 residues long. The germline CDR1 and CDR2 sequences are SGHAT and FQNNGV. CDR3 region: CASSPPGLGPLHF. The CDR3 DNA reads TGTGCCAGCAGCCCACCTGGGCTCGGTCCCCTCCACTTT.